What follows are 17 T cell receptor beta chains derived from one specimen sequenced in a study of T cells in Graves' hyperthyroidism and ophthalmopathy. Amplification of TCR beta CDR3 regions was performed using RNA transcripts as template. Primed by the HTBI set, a first-round RT-PCR was run on the TCR CDR3. TCRdb analysed the multiplex PCR reads with MiXCR anew, one entry per CDR3 protein. The table shows roughly 840,000 distinct CDR3 sequences, with roughly 37% occurring only once. The sample comprised blood. These receptors were taken from a man younger than 35 with Graves' hyperthyroidism.

The chain uses TRBV7-2 and TRBJ1-2; 10 nucleotides agree with TRBD1. V gave up 7 bases and J gave up 12 bases; unmatched junction bases: 8. The germline V gene has CDR1 SGHTA and CDR2 FQGNSA. This CDR3 has 12 residues. The CDR3 region has the DNA TGTGCCAGCATCCTCCTGACAGGGGGCCACACCTTC. This sequence encodes CASILLTGGHTF.

This clonotype has more than one count but fewer than ten. A junction boundary mismatches the germline segment, possibly from a read error. This CDR3 is CASSTRTAGGETQYF. In nucleotides, the CDR3 is TGCGCCAGCAGCACCCGGACGGCGGGGGGAGAGACCCAGTACTTC. This sequence joins TRBV11-2 and TRBJ2-5, with 8 bases matching TRBD2. Germline V gives CDR1 SGHAT, CDR2 FQNNGV. This CDR3 spans 15 amino acids.

The rearrangement joins TRBV9 to TRBJ2-7; possibly TRBD1 or TRBD2 for D (7 bases each). Germline V gene data show CDR1 as SGDLS and CDR2 as YYNGEE. Trimming shortened V by 5 bases and J by 4 bases, and 22 bases separated the two germline ends. The CDR3 loop spans 16 amino acids. This CDR3 is CASSVGGGTAGYEQYF. The DNA of the CDR3 is TGTGCCAGCAGTGTTGGTGGGGGGACAGCGGGGTACGAGCAGTACTTC.

This sequence joins TRBV7-9 and TRBJ1-5, with D maybe TRBD1 (6 bases). CDR1 SEHNR and CDR2 FQNEAQ come from the germline V gene (reference sequence). Trimming stripped 5 bases from V and 11 bases from J, with 19 bases between. This CDR3 contains 14 residues. The CDR3: CASSHPATGGAQHF. The CDR3 nucleotides read TGTGCCAGCAGCCATCCGGCGACAGGCGGAGCCCAGCATTTT.

This clonotype showed up just once. The chain is built from TRBV2 and TRBJ1-1; the D is unclear. Germline V lookup: CDR1 SNHLY, CDR2 FYNNEI. V was pared by 7 bases and J by 8 bases, with 14 bases between. CDR3 length equals 12 residues. The CDR3: CASTPREKEAFF. Here the CDR3 DNA reads TGTGCCAGCACCCCTAGAGAGAAGGAAGCTTTCTTT.

The V call is TRBV5-1, the J call TRBJ2-7, with 10 bases fitting TRBD2. The CDR3 has 16 amino acids. V lost 0 bases and J lost 1; bases outside the gene matches: 4. Per the germline V gene, CDR1 is SGHRS and CDR2 is YFSETQ. DNA of the CDR3: TGCGCCAGCAGCTTGGCCCTAGCGGGGGCTTCCTACGAGCAGTACTTC. Its translation: CASSLALAGASYEQYF. Complete variable domain (other parts from reference TRBV5-1 and TRBJ2-7): KAGVTQTPRYLIKTRGQQVTLSCSPISGHRSVSWYQQTPGQGLQFLFEYFSETQRNKGNFPGRFSGRQFSNSRSEMNVSTLELGDSALYLCASSLALAGASYEQYFGPGTRLTVT.

This clonotype was seen only once. This chain uses TRBV28 with TRBJ2-5; the D gene is possibly TRBD1 (6 bases). The V end was cut by 6 bases, the J end by 5 bases, with 19 bases between. Germline V gene data show CDR1 as MDHEN and CDR2 as SYDVKM. The CDR3 spans 15 residues. The CDR3: CASSDQQGSWETQYF. CDR3 DNA sequence: TGTGCCAGCAGCGATCAACAGGGTTCGTGGGAGACCCAGTACTTC.

The V and J genes are TRBV2 and TRBJ2-7, with TRBD2 matching over 10 bases. The junction had 4 bases not matched to a gene; V was cut back by 4 bases and J by 1 base. The CDR3 totals 15 residues. CDR1 SNHLY and CDR2 FYNNEI come from the germline V gene. The CDR3 nucleotides are TGTGCCAGCAGTGTCGGGACTAGCGCATCCTACGAGCAGTACTTC. Translated, it gives CASSVGTSASYEQYF.

A few counts support this clonotype. The chain combines TRBV7-9 with TRBJ1-3; unclear D gene. Germline V gene data show CDR1 as SEHNR and CDR2 as FQNEAQ (reference sequence). CDR3 length equals 16 residues. Trimming pared 5 bases from V and 0 bases from J, leaving 14 bases between. CDR3 bases: TGTGCCAGCAGCAAACTTTTACCCGTCTCTGGAAACACCATATATTTT. Translating gives CASSKLLPVSGNTIYF.

Ten or more counts support this clonotype. The chain is built from TRBV12-3 or TRBV12-4 and TRBJ1-2; maybe TRBD1 (5 bases). Trimming removed 4 bases from V and 6 bases from J, with 15 bases in between. CDR3 length equals 14 residues. The CDR3 DNA follows: TGTGCCAGCAGTTGGGGCAGGGCGACGAATGGCTACACCTTC. As protein: CASSWGRATNGYTF.

The J gene is TRBJ1-1, the V gene TRBV7-2, with 9 bases identical to TRBD1. Germline trimming cut 3 bases from V and 3 bases from J; bases unmatched to any gene: 8. The CDR3 is made up of 16 amino acids. Looked up from germline, CDR1 is SGHTA and CDR2 is FQGNSA. The CDR3 DNA is TGTGCCAGCAGCTTGGACAGGGGCCGTTTTGACACTGAAGCTTTCTTT. Amino acids: CASSLDRGRFDTEAFF. Full variable domain (missing parts from reference TRBV7-2 and TRBJ1-1): GAGVSQSPSNKVTEKGKDVELRCDPISGHTALYWYRQSLGQGLEFLIYFQGNSAPDKSGLPSDRFSAERTGGSVSTLTIQRTQQEDSAVYLCASSLDRGRFDTEAFFGQGTRLTVV.

This clonotype was counted only a few times. The chain joins TRBV10-3 to TRBJ1-5; 11 bases agree with TRBD1. CDR3 length: 14 residues. Trimming cost V 4 bases and J 7 bases; bases outside gene matches: 3. Germline loops: CDR1 ENHRY, CDR2 SYGVKD. The CDR3 bases are TGTGCCATCAGTGCCGGGACAGGGGGACAGCCCCAGCATTTT. It encodes CAISAGTGGQPQHF.

There are many counts of this clonotype. This chain's CDR3 is CSVKVVSRPEAFF. CDR3 DNA: TGCAGCGTTAAGGTAGTAAGCAGACCTGAAGCTTTCTTT. This chain links TRBV29-1 with TRBJ1-1; no definite D call. Between the trimmed V and J ends, which lost 5 bases and 6 bases, there was a span of 16 bases. CDR1 is SQVTM and CDR2 is ANQGSEA in the germline V gene. The CDR3 runs 13 residues.

A remark on this clonotype: Relative to the germline gene, one junction end is altered; a read error may explain this. The chain combines TRBV10-3 with TRBJ1-6, with 8 bases aligning to TRBD1. The CDR3 totals 15 residues. CDR1 ENHRY and CDR2 SYGVKD come from the germline V gene. The CDR3 is CASSLTGAYDSPLHF. The CDR3 nucleotides are TGTGCCAGCAGCCTGACAGGGGCCTATGATTCACCCCTCCACTTT.

Concerning this clonotype: An end of the junction does not agree with germline; a read error may underlie this. The chain uses TRBV7-2 and TRBJ1-2; 11 bases are a match to TRBD1. Germline V gene sequence: CDR1 SGHTA, CDR2 FQGNSA. This CDR3 contains 15 residues. The CDR3 reads CASSRPGQGDHGYTF. The CDR3 region has the DNA TGCGCCAGCAGCCGTCCGGGACAGGGGGACCATGGCTACACCTTC.

This clonotype turned up a few times. The V gene is TRBV7-8, the J gene TRBJ2-7; D unresolved. With 2 bases removed from V and 5 bases from J, the gap between germline ends came to 19 bases. Per the germline V gene, CDR1 is SGHVS and CDR2 is FQNEAQ. The CDR3 loop spans 16 amino acids. In nucleotides, the CDR3 is TGTGCCAGCAGCTTAAAGCGATTCGGATTATTCAACGAGCAGTACTTC. Translating it yields CASSLKRFGLFNEQYF.

This clonotype was counted only a few times. The V and J genes are TRBV7-9 and TRBJ1-2; the match to TRBD1 covers 9 bases. Germline CDR1 is SEHNR and CDR2 is FQNEAQ (reference sequence). V lost 5 bases to trimming and J lost 11 bases; unmatched junction nucleotides: 12. This CDR3 contains 14 residues. CDR3 residues: CASSPGGTGRLYTF. The DNA for the CDR3 is TGTGCCAGCAGCCCGGGTGGGACAGGGAGACTTTACACCTTC.